Below, 13 T cell receptor beta chains from the same sample are listed, as sequenced in a study of coeliac disease (dated by TCRdb to between 2020 and 2023). The library relied on the immunoSEQ multiplex PCR assay. TCRdb re-hosts the immuneACCESS table, in-frame sequences only. Its copies lack some clones; in the studies checked, an unresolved V gene accounts for under half of them, and the cause for the rest is not known. Within this sample are roughly 1,500 clones, with roughly 64% of them counted one time only. The ten largest account for 25% to 30% of the sample. Sequenced: intraepithelial lymphocytes from the gut. In the paper's terms, the cell subset or site label means: intraepithelial cell (IEC) fraction of small intestinal biopsy. The receptors come from a woman in her fifties or sixties with celiac disease on a gluten-free diet.

By sample fraction, this clone is hyperexpanded. This chain uses TRBV27 with TRBJ1-1; D may be TRBD1 (5 bases). CDR1 and CDR2 (germline): MNHEY, SMNVEV (reference sequence). This CDR3 contains 14 residues. V dropped 6 bases and J dropped 5 bases, with 16 bases sitting between them. The CDR3 region has the DNA TGTGCCAGCAGGAAGGACCAATGGACAACTGAAGCTTTCTTT. Amino acid sequence: CASRKDQWTTEAFF.

V gene TRBV2 combines with J gene TRBJ2-5; no reliable D call. CDR1 is SNHLY, CDR2 FYNNEI, per germline. The CDR3 is 10 residues long. Trimming removed 3 bases from V and 9 bases from J, with 5 bases in between. In nucleotides, the CDR3 is TGTGCCAGCAGTGAGGGCCCCCAGTACTTC. Translation gives CASSEGPQYF.

In this sample, this clone turned up once. CDR3 loop: CASTREDRGSQPQHF. The DNA of the CDR3 is TGTGCCAGCACTAGGGAAGACAGGGGAAGTCAGCCCCAGCATTTT. The chain recombines TRBV2 with TRBJ1-5, with 8 bases identical to TRBD1. With V trimmed by 7 bases and J by 6 bases, 11 bases remained unmatched. Looked up from germline, CDR1 is SNHLY and CDR2 is FYNNEI. CDR3 length equals 15 residues.

V is TRBV18 and J is TRBJ2-6; D gene uncertain. The CDR3 spans 15 residues. The germline gives CDR1 KGHSH, CDR2 LQKENI. Trimming stripped 2 bases from V and 5 bases from J, with 10 bases between. The CDR3 loop reads CASSPGQERANVLTF. The DNA for the CDR3 is TGTGCCAGCTCACCAGGTCAGGAAAGGGCCAACGTCCTGACTTTC. Combining the CDR3 with reference TRBV18 and TRBJ2-6 gives the whole variable domain NAGVMQNPRHLVRRRGQEARLRCSPMKGHSHVYWYRQLPEEGLKFMVYLQKENIIDESGMPKERFSAEFPKEGPSILRIQQVVRGDSAAYFCASSPGQERANVLTFGAGSRLTVL.

Comment on this clone: Other DNA sequences in the same sample also yield this CDR3. The V and J genes are TRBV7-8 and TRBJ2-3, with 8 bases matching TRBD2. CDR1 and CDR2 from the germline V gene are SGHVS and FQNEAQ. This CDR3 has 15 amino acids. Trimming removed 5 bases from V and 0 bases from J; junction bases left unmatched: 4. CDR3 protein: CASSAQRGSTDTQYF. DNA for the CDR3: TGTGCCAGCAGCGCCCAGCGGGGGAGCACAGATACGCAGTATTTT.

The V gene is TRBV7-8, the J gene TRBJ2-3, with TRBD2 matching 12 bases. The germline gives CDR1 SGHVS, CDR2 FQNEAQ. V trimming: 5 bases; J trimming: 2 bases; junction bases outside the gene matches: 5. The CDR3 is made up of 16 amino acids. The CDR3, as DNA: TGTGCCAGCAGCCTCGGACTAGCGGGGCTCACAGATACGCAGTATTTT. Residues: CASSLGLAGLTDTQYF.

The chain employs TRBV4-3 and TRBJ1-2; D is perhaps TRBD1 (6 bases). CDR3 size: 18 residues. Germline V lookup: CDR1 LGHNA, CDR2 YSLEER. The V end was cut by 4 bases, the J end by 2 bases, with 23 bases between. The CDR3 sequence is CASSRKGSQGLPNYGYTF. The CDR3 DNA follows: TGCGCCAGCAGCCGAAAGGGATCACAGGGCCTCCCGAACTATGGCTACACCTTC.

V usage is TRBV5-4 and J usage is TRBJ2-6, with D maybe TRBD2 (5 bases). V was shortened by 3 bases and J by 2 bases, with 6 bases between the two germline ends. Germline values: CDR1 SGHNT, CDR2 YYREEE (reference sequence). The CDR3 runs 14 residues. In DNA form, the CDR3 reads TGTGCCAGCAGCTCGAGGGCTGGGGCCAACGTCCTGACTTTC. Encoded protein: CASSSRAGANVLTF.

This sequence joins TRBV5-4 and TRBJ2-3; no clear D gene. The CDR3 is 14 residues long. The V end was cut by 4 bases, the J end by 3 bases, with 12 bases between. Per germline, CDR1 SGHNT and CDR2 YYREEE (reference sequence). CDR3 region: CASSPALGTDTQYF. DNA of the CDR3: TGTGCCAGCAGCCCGGCCCTCGGGACAGATACGCAGTATTTT.

A few counts support this clone. This chain uses TRBV14 with TRBJ1-4; D remains unclear. V lost 2 bases and J 8 bases, leaving 18 bases between the germline ends. CDR1 is SGHDN and CDR2 is FVKESK in the germline V gene. CDR3 length: 16 residues. The DNA for the CDR3 is TGTGCCAGCAGCCAAATGGAAGGAGGGATAGAGGAAAAACTGTTTTTT. It yields the protein CASSQMEGGIEEKLFF.

The V and J genes are TRBV5-4 and TRBJ2-2; 10 bases match TRBD1. There are 18 residues in the CDR3. Germline lookup yields CDR1 SGHNT and CDR2 YYREEE (reference sequence). Trimming cost V 0 bases and J 5 bases; bases outside gene matches: 10. The CDR3 loop is CASSLAVTGGAGTGELFF. The CDR3 DNA is TGTGCCAGCAGCTTGGCCGTGACAGGGGGCGCGGGTACCGGGGAGCTGTTTTTT.

This clone showed up just a few times. The chain joins TRBV7-6 to TRBJ2-5; possibly TRBD2 for D (6 bases). This CDR3 contains 18 residues. Germline V gene data show CDR1 as SGHVS and CDR2 as FNYEAQ. V lost 1 base to trimming and J lost 2 bases, with 20 bases between them. The CDR3 coding sequence is TGTGCCAGCAGCTTAGGTTCTACTAGCCATCCGGGGCAAGAGACCCAGTACTTC. Translation: CASSLGSTSHPGQETQYF.

A few counts support this clone. The chain combines TRBV2 with TRBJ2-1; TRBD1 is a possible D gene (6 bases). CDR1 SNHLY and CDR2 FYNNEI come from the germline V gene. This CDR3 comprises 14 residues. The V and J ends lost 4 bases and 6 bases respectively, with 13 bases between them. Here the CDR3 DNA reads TGTGCCAGCAGTGTAAGGACAGCGAGCAATGAGCAGTTCTTC. It encodes CASSVRTASNEQFF.